The rows below give T cell receptor beta chains drawn from one sample of a study of cytomegalovirus exposure and HLA in healthy donors. Clones were sequenced by immunoSEQ multiplex PCR, and TCRdb holds only the in-frame ones, with some missing. The sample includes some 170,000 clones, about 75% of them seen just once. Sequenced: PBMCs. Every receptor here comes from a man in his forties or fifties in good health and CMV-seropositive. CDR3s include the opening cysteine and the closing phenylalanine or tryptophan. Fields, in order: J gene, clone size, V gene, D gene, CDR3 DNA, CDR3 protein. The D gene is left open where the match is weak. The listing skips clone size in some rows; elsewhere it reads once, few, many or a size class.

TRBJ1-1 NA TRBV28 NA TGTGCCAGCAGTTTAGGGGGCAAGGGCACTGAAGCTTTCTTT CASSLGGKGTEAFF
TRBJ1-1 NA TRBV5-1 NA TGCGCCAGCAGCTCACAGGGAAGTGGAGATGAAGCTTTCTTT CASSSQGSGDEAFF
TRBJ2-2 NA TRBV5-4 NA TGTGCCAGCAGCCTGGGACTTCCTGACACCGGGGAGCTGTTTTTT CASSLGLPDTGELFF
TRBJ2-7 NA TRBV5-1 TRBD2 TGCGCCAGCAGCCGGAGAAGAGCTAGCGGGAGCTCCTACGAGCAGTACTTC CASSRRRASGSSYEQYF
TRBJ2-2 once TRBV19 TRBD1 TGTGCCAGTAGGACCGGGACAGGGGGCAACACCGGGGAGCTGTTTTTT CASRTGTGGNTGELFF
TRBJ2-2 NA TRBV14 NA TGTGCCAGCAGCCGCTTACGGGACAAGAACACCGGGGAGCTGTTTTTT CASSRLRDKNTGELFF
TRBJ2-7 NA TRBV7-9 NA TGTGCCAGCAGCTTAGCGCGGGGAGACAGCTCCTACGAGCAGTACTTC CASSLARGDSSYEQYF
TRBJ2-3 NA TRBV19 NA TGTGCCAGTAGTATAGAGGACACTCAGGGGAATAAGTATTTT CASSIEDTQGNKYF
TRBJ2-5 NA TRBV5-1 TRBD2 TGCGCCAGCGGAAGCGGGACTAGCGTACAAGAGACCCAGTACTTC CASGSGTSVQETQYF
TRBJ1-4 NA TRBV6-6 NA TGTGCCAGCACTACCAGGGAAGGTGAAAAACTGTTTTTT CASTTREGEKLFF
TRBJ2-5 few TRBV7-9 TRBD1 TGTGCCAGCAGCTTATCTTACGGGACAGGGGAGACCCAGTACTTC CASSLSYGTGETQYF
TRBJ2-4 NA TRBV28 NA TGTGCCAGCAGTTTCGGGGTCGATCCCAAAAACATTCAGTACTTC CASSFGVDPKNIQYF
TRBJ2-7 NA TRBV7-9 NA TGTGCCAGCAGCTTAGACCCTGCCTACGAGCAGTACTTC CASSLDPAYEQYF
TRBJ2-1 NA TRBV14 TRBD2 TGTGCCAGCAGGCTAGGGACTAGATCCTACAATGAGCAGTTCTTC CASRLGTRSYNEQFF
TRBJ1-1 NA TRBV6-1 TRBD1 TGTGCCAGCAGTGACCCAGCGACAGGGCACACTGAAGCTTTCTTT CASSDPATGHTEAFF
TRBJ2-7 NA TRBV5-8 TRBD2 TGTGCCAGCAGCTCCAGAACGACTAGCGGGAGCTACGAGCAGTACTTC CASSSRTTSGSYEQYF
TRBJ2-5 NA TRBV5-6 NA TGTGCCAGCAGCTGGGAAGGGGCACCCCAAGAGACCCAGTACTTC CASSWEGAPQETQYF
TRBJ2-7 NA TRBV5-1 NA TGCGCCAGCAGCTTGGAGGGGAAGGGCGAGCAGTACTTC CASSLEGKGEQYF
TRBJ2-2 NA TRBV5-1 NA TGCGCCAGCAGCCGCGGGGACGGCGACACCGGGGAGCTGTTTTTT CASSRGDGDTGELFF
TRBJ2-3 NA TRBV2 TRBD2 TGTGCCAGCAGTGACCTGGCGGGAGGTGCAGATACGCAGTATTTT CASSDLAGGADTQYF
TRBJ2-5 NA TRBV28 NA TGTGCCAGCAGTTTTTTCACAGAGAAGCAAGAGACCCAGTACTTC CASSFFTEKQETQYF
TRBJ2-1 NA TRBV5-4 NA TGTGCCAGCAGCCCTCAGGGTTACCGTACCTACAATGAGCAGTTCTTC CASSPQGYRTYNEQFF
TRBJ2-1 NA TRBV19 NA TGTGCCAGTAGGACTCGCGGCGATGAGCAGTTCTTC CASRTRGDEQFF
TRBJ2-2 few TRBV7-3 TRBD1 TGTGCCAGCAGCCTGAGCTATCAGGGGGCCGGCACCGGGGAGCTGTTTTTT CASSLSYQGAGTGELFF
TRBJ2-3 NA TRBV2 NA TGTGCCAGCATTCTACCCGGGGGTAGCACGCAGTATTTT CASILPGGSTQYF
TRBJ1-5 NA TRBV28 NA TGTGCCAGCAGTAGGACACAGTATAGCAATCAGCCCCAGCATTTT CASSRTQYSNQPQHF
TRBJ1-3 few TRBV9 NA TGTGCCAGCAGCGTAAGTGGGGCGGAAGGAAACACCATATATTTT CASSVSGAEGNTIYF
TRBJ2-1 NA TRBV27 TRBD2 TGTGCCAGCAGTTTGGGGGGGGTAACCGGCAATGAGCAGTTCTTC CASSLGGVTGNEQFF